This TCR beta chain derives from a study of T cell clonality in common variable immunodeficiency. Many counts were recorded for this clone. Antigen specificity is unknown. The read finishes 3 residues shy of the CDR3 end, and the germline J gene is used to complete it. Study-wide findings and caveats: Reportedly, TCR beta sequences from common variable immunodeficiency showed fewer deletions and N-nucleotide insertions. CVID subjects showed higher TCRbeta clonality than healthy controls. Compared with controls, CVID subjects had fewer shared TCRbeta clones.

The CDR3 consists of 16 residues. CDR1 and CDR2 (germline): KGHSH, LQKENI. The ends lost 2 bases at V and 5 bases at J; junction bases unmatched: 9. The table came from immunoSEQ multiplex PCR; TCRdb's copy has only in-frame clones and leaves some out. The repertoire yields tens of thousands of clones, none seen only once; the top ten contain 3.5% to 4.5%. The CVID group had some 15 females and roughly 30 males, mean age roughly 40. Most patients and controls had Caucasian heritage. The chain couples TRBV18 to TRBJ2-1, with 7 bases fitting TRBD2. Sequenced material: peripheral blood mononuclear cells. This TCR derives from a human donor with common variable immunodeficiency. CDR3 DNA, as far as it was read: TGTGCCAGCTCACCAGAAAGCGGGGTATGGAACAATGAG. It translates to CASSPESGVWNNE. The whole CDR3 protein reads CASSPESGVWNNEQFF.